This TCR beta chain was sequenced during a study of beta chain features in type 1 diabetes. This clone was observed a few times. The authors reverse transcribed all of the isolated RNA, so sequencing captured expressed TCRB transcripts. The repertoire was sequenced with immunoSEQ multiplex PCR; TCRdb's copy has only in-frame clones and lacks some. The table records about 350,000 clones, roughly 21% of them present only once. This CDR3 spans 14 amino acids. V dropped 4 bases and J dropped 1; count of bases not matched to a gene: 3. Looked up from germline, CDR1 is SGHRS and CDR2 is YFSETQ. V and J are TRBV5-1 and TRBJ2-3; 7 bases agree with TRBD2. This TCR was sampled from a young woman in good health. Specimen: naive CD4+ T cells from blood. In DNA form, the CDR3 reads TGCGCCAGCAGCCAAGGACTAGGCACAGATACGCAGTATTTT. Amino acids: CASSQGLGTDTQYF.